This T cell receptor (beta chain) was captured in a study of T cells after yellow fever vaccination. General study results and limits: The CD4 compartment and the CD8 compartment contained a small share of clonotypes in common.

TCRdb called the 5' RACE reads again in MiXCR, with one record for every CDR3 protein. The sample contains some 300,000 distinct CDR3 sequences, around 3.9% of which appear only once. From germline, CDR1 is MDHEN and CDR2 SYDVKM. The V end lost 2 bases, the J end lost 3 bases, and 12 bases lay between the germline ends. This CDR3 has 15 residues. This clonotype was seen more than once but under ten times. Its specificity is not known. The sequences come from PBMCs, collected on the day of the yellow fever booster vaccination. The gene calls are TRBV28 and TRBJ2-3; tentatively, D is TRBD2 (6 bases). This TCR was sampled from a man between 18 and 29 years old who received the YFV17D yellow fever vaccine. CDR3 in amino acids: CASSLGGMRTDTQYF. CDR3 nucleotides: TGTGCCAGCAGTTTAGGCGGGATGAGAACAGATACGCAGTATTTT.